What follows are 22 T cell receptor beta chains derived from one specimen sequenced in a study of human T cells and chemical hapten exposure. Indicated time point: pre-sensitization, week 0. Treatment: therapeutic diphenylcyclopropenone sensitization with weekly scalp DPC. TCRdb reanalysed the RACE reads using MiXCR and keeps one entry per CDR3 protein. Altogether more than 300,000 distinct CDR3 sequences are present, approximately 5.1% being singletons, with the ten largest covering approximately 2.8%. The sequencing used whole blood, collected in connection with sensitization to the hapten diphenylcyclopropenone (DPC). The receptors here all came from a woman in her forties or fifties with alopecia areata. Some clones in this sample may be carry-over from other donors' samples.

On this clonotype: Since a much larger clone is just one base distant, this may be a read error. The gene calls are TRBV5-1 and TRBJ2-3; TRBD2 aligns across 10 bases. The CDR3 runs 16 residues. Per the germline V gene, CDR1 is SGHRS and CDR2 is YFSETQ. The CDR3 DNA is TGCGCCAGCGGCTTGGGACTAGCGTCTAGCACAGATACGCAGTATTTT. Its protein product is CASGLGLASSTDTQYF.

This clonotype was recorded a few times. The J gene is TRBJ1-2, the V gene TRBV6-6; TRBD1 matches at 8 bases. The CDR3 runs to 14 residues. CDR1 is MNHNY, CDR2 SVGAGI, per germline (reference sequence). The V gene end was trimmed by 4 bases and the J gene end by 4 bases; junction bases not matched to a gene: 5. The CDR3 DNA reads as TGTGCCAGCAGTTCAGGGGGCGACGTCTATGGCTACACCTTC. Translation: CASSSGGDVYGYTF.

This clonotype has a count of ten or more. The chain couples TRBV18 to TRBJ2-6; TRBD1 matches 10 bases. J was trimmed by 2 bases and V by 6 bases; bases with no gene match: 7. Germline V gene data show CDR1 as KGHSH and CDR2 as LQKENI. CDR3 length equals 17 residues. CDR3 coding DNA: TGTGCCAGCTCCCCGGACAGGGGGGAGGCTGGGGCCAACGTCCTGACTTTC. Its translation is CASSPDRGEAGANVLTF.

This clonotype appeared a few times. V is TRBV4-1 and J is TRBJ2-3, with D perhaps TRBD1 or TRBD2 (5 bases each). CDR1 is MGHRA and CDR2 is YSYEKL in the germline V gene. The CDR3 is made up of 13 amino acids. Deletions cut 4 bases from V and 14 bases from J, with 19 bases between. The CDR3 here is CASSRPLGTRRYF. In nucleotides, the CDR3 is TGCGCCAGCAGCCGGCCACTTGGGACCCGCCGGTATTTT.

The gene calls are TRBV12-3 or TRBV12-4 and TRBJ1-2, with D maybe TRBD1 (6 bases). The ends were cut back, 7 bases at V and 8 bases at J, with 14 bases in the middle. CDR3 size: 12 residues. For the CDR3, the DNA is TGTGCCAGCACCGCACAGGGCCTCGGCTACACCTTC. This encodes CASTAQGLGYTF.

The chain joins TRBV20-1 to TRBJ2-1; tentative D call: TRBD1 (6 bases). V was pared by 7 bases and J by 3 bases, with 19 bases between. This CDR3 is built from 15 residues. CDR1 is DFQATT and CDR2 is SNEGSKA in the germline V gene (reference sequence). The CDR3 region is CSDSSGGVIYNEQFF. CDR3 DNA: TGCAGTGACTCATCTGGGGGCGTCATCTACAATGAGCAGTTCTTC.

This clonotype was seen a few times. The gene calls are TRBV20-1 and TRBJ2-5; D remains unclear. CDR3 size: 14 residues. CDR1 is DFQATT, CDR2 SNEGSKA, per germline (reference sequence). The V end lost 0 bases, the J end lost 2 bases, and 10 bases lay between the germline ends. CDR3 residues: CSARDGGRQETQYF. The CDR3 region has the DNA TGCAGTGCTAGAGATGGCGGCCGTCAAGAGACCCAGTACTTC.

V and J are TRBV3-1 and TRBJ2-1, with 10 positions matching TRBD2. CDR3 size: 16 residues. Germline CDR1 is LGHDT and CDR2 is YNNKEL (reference sequence). The J segment lost 6 bases and the V segment lost 6 bases, leaving 11 bases of the junction unmatched. CDR3 loop: CASSHFGTSDFNEQFF. The CDR3 nucleotides are TGTGCCAGCAGTCACTTTGGGACTAGCGATTTCAATGAGCAGTTCTTC.

This clonotype was detected ten times or more. The rearrangement links TRBV6-1 to TRBJ2-3; TRBD2 matches at 10 bases. The ends lost 0 bases at V and 4 bases at J; junction bases unmatched: 1. This CDR3 has 15 amino acids. Looked up from germline, CDR1 is MNHNS and CDR2 is SASEGT. In DNA form, the CDR3 reads TGTGCCAGCAGTGAAGCAGCGGGGGGGCCAGATACGCAGTATTTT. This translates into CASSEAAGGPDTQYF.

This chain uses TRBV20-1 with TRBJ2-6; D remains ambiguous. CDR1 and CDR2 from the germline V gene are DFQATT and SNEGSKA (reference sequence). The CDR3 loop spans 13 amino acids. V lost 3 bases and J 2 bases, leaving 5 bases between the germline ends. The CDR3 loop is CSASPAGANVLTF. In nucleotides, the CDR3 is TGCAGTGCTAGCCCCGCTGGGGCCAACGTCCTGACTTTC.

The table lists this clonotype with many counts. V and J are TRBV6-5 and TRBJ2-7, with 9 bases aligning to TRBD1. CDR3 length: 15 amino acids. The V gene end was trimmed by 2 bases and the J gene end by 2 bases; junction bases not matched to a gene: 4. CDR1 and CDR2 from the germline V gene are MNHEY and SVGAGI. CDR3 nucleotide sequence: TGTGCCAGCAGTTACGGAGGACAGGGGACCTACGAGCAGTACTTC. Translating gives CASSYGGQGTYEQYF.

The chain recombines TRBV5-1 with TRBJ2-3; D ambiguous. The CDR3 runs to 14 residues. The V gene's germline CDR1 is SGHRS and CDR2 YFSETQ. V shed 7 bases and J shed 0 bases, with 12 bases lying between them. Here the CDR3 reads CASAQESSTDTQYF. Here the CDR3 DNA reads TGCGCCAGCGCCCAGGAGTCTAGCACAGATACGCAGTATTTT.

This clonotype was seen at least ten times. This rearrangement joins TRBV7-2 to TRBJ2-5, with 13 positions matching TRBD2. The CDR3 runs to 18 residues. V trimming: 1 base; J trimming: 4 bases; junction bases outside the gene matches: 9. The germline CDR1 and CDR2 sequences are SGHTA and FQGNSA. The CDR3 loop reads CASSLDRTSGRFGETQYF. CDR3 DNA: TGTGCCAGCAGCTTAGATAGGACTAGCGGGAGATTTGGAGAGACCCAGTACTTC.

The table lists this clonotype with a few counts. V gene TRBV4-2 combines with J gene TRBJ2-7, with D possibly matching TRBD1 (5 bases). This CDR3 has 12 amino acids. Trimming removed 4 bases from V and 6 bases from J, with 10 bases in between. From germline, CDR1 is LGHNA and CDR2 YNFKEQ. The DNA of the CDR3 is TGTGCCAGCAGCCCTACAGGTGGCGAGCAGTACTTC. This encodes CASSPTGGEQYF.

This clonotype was observed many times. The rearrangement joins TRBV9 to TRBJ2-7; TRBD1 matches 7 bases. The CDR3 contains 15 residues. Germline trimming cut 4 bases from V and 1 base from J; bases unmatched to any gene: 8. Germline values: CDR1 SGDLS, CDR2 YYNGEE. The CDR3 DNA sequence: TGTGCCAGCAGCCCCCTCGACAGGGCTTCCTACGAGCAGTACTTC. Protein sequence: CASSPLDRASYEQYF.

The chain employs TRBV15 and TRBJ1-6; D gene unclear. CDR1 and CDR2 (germline): LNHNV, YYDKDF (reference sequence). The V and J ends lost 0 bases and 7 bases respectively, with 7 bases between them. The CDR3 runs 14 residues. The chain's CDR3 is CATSRDRDNSPLHF. DNA of the CDR3: TGTGCCACCAGCAGAGATCGAGACAATTCACCCCTCCACTTT.

This clonotype was observed at least ten times. This chain uses TRBV11-2 with TRBJ2-5; 12 bases map to TRBD2. CDR1 and CDR2 (germline): SGHAT, FQNNGV. The J segment lost 2 bases and the V segment lost 4 bases, leaving 5 bases of the junction unmatched. The CDR3 loop spans 16 amino acids. In DNA, the CDR3 is TGTGCCAGCAGCTCCGGACTAGCGGGGAAACAAGAGACCCAGTACTTC. Its translation is CASSSGLAGKQETQYF.

This clonotype was seen a handful of times. The gene calls are TRBV5-1 and TRBJ2-6; D unclear. Trimming stripped 4 bases from V and 0 bases from J, with 17 bases between. Germline CDR1 and CDR2: SGHRS and YFSETQ. The CDR3 covers 18 residues. DNA for the CDR3: TGCGCCAGCAGCCAGCGTTTAACCGCCGCCTCTGGGGCCAACGTCCTGACTTTC. Translation gives CASSQRLTAASGANVLTF.

This clonotype was found a few times. This sequence joins TRBV6-5 and TRBJ1-3; 8 positions match TRBD1. The germline V gene has CDR1 MNHEY and CDR2 SVGAGI. The V gene end was trimmed by 5 bases and the J gene end by 0 bases; junction bases not matched to a gene: 9. The length of the CDR3 is 17 residues. The DNA for the CDR3 is TGTGCCAGCAGTCCCCGAGACAGGGGCCGCTCTGGAAACACCATATATTTT. Its translation is CASSPRDRGRSGNTIYF.

The rearrangement links TRBV7-9 to TRBJ2-5; D possibly corresponds to TRBD2 (6 bases). Trimming cost V 4 bases and J 5 bases, with 17 bases left between them. The CDR3 has 15 residues. The germline V gene encodes CDR1 SEHNR and CDR2 FQNEAQ (reference sequence). CDR3 in DNA: TGTGCCAGCAGCTCAAAAGGGCTAGCGAGGGAGACCCAGTACTTC. It specifies CASSSKGLARETQYF.

Concerning this clonotype itself: This probably arose from a read error, given a far larger clone one base away. The rearrangement uses TRBV7-2 and TRBJ2-3; no clear D. The CDR3 runs 11 residues. The germline V gene encodes CDR1 SGHTA and CDR2 FQGNSA. CDR3 in amino acids: CASTSIDTQYF. DNA of the CDR3: TGTGCCAGCACCAGCATAGATACGCAGTATTTT.

This clonotype was recorded many times. The J gene is TRBJ2-1, the V gene TRBV29-1; 7 bases are shared with TRBD1. The CDR3 consists of 12 residues. CDR1 is SQVTM, CDR2 ANQGSEA, per germline. V was pared by 4 bases and J by 7 bases, with 4 bases of the junction left unmatched. CDR3 protein: CSVVTGNNEQFF. Written as DNA, the CDR3 is TGCAGCGTTGTGACAGGGAATAATGAGCAGTTCTTC.